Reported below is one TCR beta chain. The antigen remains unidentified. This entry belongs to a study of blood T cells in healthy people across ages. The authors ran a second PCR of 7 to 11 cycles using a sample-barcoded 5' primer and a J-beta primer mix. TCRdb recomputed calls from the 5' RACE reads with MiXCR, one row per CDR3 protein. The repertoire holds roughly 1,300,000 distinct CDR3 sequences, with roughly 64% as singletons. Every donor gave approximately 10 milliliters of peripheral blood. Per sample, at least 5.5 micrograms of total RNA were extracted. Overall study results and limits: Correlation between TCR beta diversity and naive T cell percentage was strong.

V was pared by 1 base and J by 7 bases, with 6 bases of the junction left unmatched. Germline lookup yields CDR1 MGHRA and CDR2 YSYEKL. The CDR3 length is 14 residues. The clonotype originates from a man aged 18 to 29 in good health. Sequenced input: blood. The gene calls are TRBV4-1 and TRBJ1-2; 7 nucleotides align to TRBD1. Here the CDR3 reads CASSQVAGDSGYTF. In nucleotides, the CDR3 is TGCGCCAGCAGCCAAGTTGCAGGGGACAGTGGCTACACCTTC.